This T cell receptor (beta chain) was identified in a study of shared clonotypes between healthy human individuals. At the level of the study: CD4 naive and CD4 memory each took three plates per donor, while CD8 naive took two and CD8 memory one.

The sample holds a few counts of this clone. The antigen is undetermined. Sequenced by immunoSEQ multiplex PCR; TCRdb stores in-frame clones only, minus some. The profile covers around 1.1 million clones, with more than 75% appearing a single time and more than 0.55% taken by the ten largest. In germline, CDR1 is KGHSH, CDR2 LQKENI. The CDR3 has 14 amino acids. Trimming shortened V by 3 bases and J by 2 bases, and 8 bases separated the two germline ends. Whole-study findings and limits: Naive subsets tended to show greater estimated richness than memory subsets. The small donor group covered limited genetic and exposure diversity.

Sequenced: memory CD4+ T cells from PBMCs. Subset denoted: CD45RA-negative fraction. The sequence derives from a man younger than 35 in good health. Some clones in this sample may be carry-over from other donors' samples. V is TRBV18 and J is TRBJ1-5; D possibly corresponds to TRBD1 (5 bases). The CDR3 DNA reads TGTGCCAGCTCACCCGTGGGGGGCAATCAGCCCCAGCATTTT. As protein: CASSPVGGNQPQHF.